This T cell receptor (beta chain) was sequenced in a study of T cells in Graves' hyperthyroidism and ophthalmopathy. About the research overall: Sampling of peripheral blood happened at initial diagnosis, prior to any treatment. Findings and caveats of the study: Blood also carried most thyroid clonotypes expanded above 0.001.

The CDR3 consists of 16 residues. V was pared by 0 bases and J by 11 bases, with 21 bases between. Germline V gives CDR1 SGHAT, CDR2 FQDESV (reference sequence). Lactation, pregnancy, other autoimmune disease or uncontrolled infection excluded patients. Amplified TCR beta CDR3 regions derived from RNA transcripts. HTBI primers were used for first-round RT-PCR of the TCR CDR3. MiXCR was run by TCRdb on the multiplex PCR reads, yielding one entry per CDR3 protein. The table lists about 640,000 distinct CDR3 sequences, 20% of them singletons, with over 30% in the top ten. There are many counts of this clonotype. Its antigen remains unidentified.

Sequenced material: blood. This TCR came from a young man with Graves' ophthalmopathy. This chain uses TRBV11-1 with TRBJ2-3; D is perhaps TRBD1 or TRBD2 (7 bases each). CDR3 in DNA: TGTGCCAGCAGCTTAGCGGGAGGGGGCACGGCGAAGCTGCAGTATTTT. Translated: CASSLAGGGTAKLQYF.